This TCR beta chain was observed in a study of T cell responses to AZD1222 COVID-19 vaccine. Whole-study findings and limits: In a largely white British group with more females than males, clonal diversity was possibly underestimated. Spike-specific TCR breadth and depth rose after two AZD1222 doses.

Germline loops: CDR1 SGDLS, CDR2 YYNGEE. The CDR3 spans 15 residues. Trimming removed 7 bases at V and 4 bases at J, with 19 bases between. Comment on this clone: Its specificity is unknown.

TCRdb's table, derived via immunoSEQ multiplex PCR, lists solely in-frame clones and lacks some. The sample carries some 170,000 clones, roughly 94% recorded once. V is TRBV9 and J is TRBJ2-3; a possible D gene is TRBD1 (6 bases). The receptor was derived from an adult who received the AZD1222 COVID-19 vaccine. The sequenced sample was peripheral blood, obtained 28 days after the second AZD1222 dose. CDR3 residues: CASSRGLRGPDTQYF. CDR3 bases: TGTGCCAGCTCTAGGGGGTTAAGGGGCCCAGATACGCAGTATTTT.